These T cell receptor beta chains were read from a single sample in a study of cytomegalovirus exposure and HLA in healthy donors. Assay: immunoSEQ multiplex PCR; the TCRdb copy retains only in-frame clones and omits some. The sample includes under 300,000 clones, 65% to 85% of them seen just once. Sequences were obtained from PBMCs. These TCRs come from a female donor in good health and CMV-seronegative. CDR3s include the opening cysteine and the closing phenylalanine or tryptophan. Fields, in order: CDR3 DNA, CDR3 protein, D gene, J gene, V gene, clone size. D genes are given only for firm matches. Clone size is shown for a subset of rows, as once, few, many or a class of expanded clone.

CDR3nt: TGCAGCGTTGTACCGTATGCGGACACTGAAGCTTTCTTT; CDR3aa: CSVVPYADTEAFF; d_gene: .; j_gene: TRBJ1-1; v_gene: TRBV29-1; abundance: .
CDR3nt: TGCGCCACCCGGCCTGGGGGGGGCACTGAAGCTTTCTTT; CDR3aa: CATRPGGGTEAFF; d_gene: .; j_gene: TRBJ1-1; v_gene: TRBV5-1; abundance: .
CDR3nt: TGTGCCACATATACAGGGCCCCCCTATGGCTACACCTTC; CDR3aa: CATYTGPPYGYTF; d_gene: .; j_gene: TRBJ1-2; v_gene: TRBV9; abundance: .
CDR3nt: TGTGCCAGCAGCCAAGGAGGTGACAGGGAGGCCCAGCATTTT; CDR3aa: CASSQGGDREAQHF; d_gene: TRBD1; j_gene: TRBJ1-5; v_gene: TRBV5-6; abundance: once
CDR3nt: TGTGCCAGCAGCTATAGGGGCTACAATGAGCAGTTCTTC; CDR3aa: CASSYRGYNEQFF; d_gene: .; j_gene: TRBJ2-1; v_gene: TRBV5-4; abundance: .
CDR3nt: TGTGCCAGCAGCCCCGGGGAAGGGACTAGCTGGAATGAGCAGTTCTTC; CDR3aa: CASSPGEGTSWNEQFF; d_gene: TRBD2; j_gene: TRBJ2-1; v_gene: TRBV4-2; abundance: .
CDR3nt: TGTGCCAGCAGCCCACGACTAGCGAATGAGCAGTTCTTC; CDR3aa: CASSPRLANEQFF; d_gene: TRBD2; j_gene: TRBJ2-1; v_gene: TRBV2; abundance: .
CDR3nt: TGCGCCAGCAGCTTTACCCTGAACAGGGGGCCGACAGATACGCAGTATTTT; CDR3aa: CASSFTLNRGPTDTQYF; d_gene: TRBD1; j_gene: TRBJ2-3; v_gene: TRBV5-1; abundance: .
CDR3nt: TGCGCCAGCAGCTTGGAGGGGGGGGCGGTGACAGATACGCAGTATTTT; CDR3aa: CASSLEGGAVTDTQYF; d_gene: .; j_gene: TRBJ2-3; v_gene: TRBV5-1; abundance: .
CDR3nt: TGTGCCAGCAGCTCCACCGAGACAGGGGCCTTGTACCAAGAGACCCAGTACTTC; CDR3aa: CASSSTETGALYQETQYF; d_gene: TRBD1; j_gene: TRBJ2-5; v_gene: TRBV11-2; abundance: .
CDR3nt: TGCAGCGTTCCCGCTATAAATTCCTACGAGCAGTACTTC; CDR3aa: CSVPAINSYEQYF; d_gene: .; j_gene: TRBJ2-7; v_gene: TRBV29-1; abundance: few
CDR3nt: TGTGCCAGCAGCTTAGAGACAGGGGGTTATGGCTACACCTTC; CDR3aa: CASSLETGGYGYTF; d_gene: TRBD1; j_gene: TRBJ1-2; v_gene: TRBV7-9; abundance: .
CDR3nt: TGCGCCAGCAGCGTGTCTGAGGGTCAGCCCCAGCATTTT; CDR3aa: CASSVSEGQPQHF; d_gene: .; j_gene: TRBJ1-5; v_gene: TRBV5-1; abundance: .
CDR3nt: TGTGCCACCTCTATCAGGAACTATGGCTACACCTTC; CDR3aa: CATSIRNYGYTF; d_gene: .; j_gene: TRBJ1-2; v_gene: TRBV7-2; abundance: .
CDR3nt: TGTGCCAGCAGCTTAGGGACTAGTAATGAGCAGTTCTTC; CDR3aa: CASSLGTSNEQFF; d_gene: TRBD2; j_gene: TRBJ2-1; v_gene: TRBV5-4; abundance: few
CDR3nt: TGTGCCAGCAGCTTAGGCCAGGGTGAAGCTTTCTTT; CDR3aa: CASSLGQGEAFF; d_gene: .; j_gene: TRBJ1-1; v_gene: TRBV13; abundance: .
CDR3nt: TGTGCCAGCAGCCAAGGGGGGGGCTATAATTCACCCCTCCACTTT; CDR3aa: CASSQGGGYNSPLHF; d_gene: .; j_gene: TRBJ1-6; v_gene: TRBV4-2; abundance: .
CDR3nt: TGTGCCAGCAGTGAATCACCTAGTGGAGGGGCTGAAGCTTTCTTT; CDR3aa: CASSESPSGGAEAFF; d_gene: .; j_gene: TRBJ1-1; v_gene: TRBV6-1; abundance: .
CDR3nt: TGCGCCAGCAGCTTATCGACAGGCATCGGACTCTCTGGAAACACCATATATTTT; CDR3aa: CASSLSTGIGLSGNTIYF; d_gene: .; j_gene: TRBJ1-3; v_gene: TRBV5-1; abundance: .
CDR3nt: TGTGCCATCAGTGAGACGGGACTAGCGGGAGGTACAGATACGCAGTATTTT; CDR3aa: CAISETGLAGGTDTQYF; d_gene: TRBD2; j_gene: TRBJ2-3; v_gene: TRBV10-3; abundance: .